This T cell receptor beta chain was identified in a study of cytomegalovirus exposure and HLA in healthy donors. Study-level findings and limits: 16,951 TCR beta sequences were associated with HLA alleles at 0.05 false discovery rate in a later analysis. Usually a TCR sequence was rare, but some public TCRs were found in many donors. Later genetic work tied a missense DCLRE1C variant to beta-chain V and J trimming.

60 Vbeta and 13 Jbeta primers were used in PCR. Clones were sequenced by immunoSEQ multiplex PCR, and TCRdb holds only the in-frame ones, with some missing. Here the sample spans fewer than 130,000 clones, approximately 83% being singletons. As regards this clone: Its antigen is currently unknown.

Sequencing used PBMCs. The sequence was obtained from a man between 35 and 55 years old in good health and CMV-seronegative.

The CDR3 sequence is CASSANVRTEAFF. The CDR3 nucleotides are TGTGCCAGTAGCGCCAACGTGAGGACTGAAGCTTTCTTT. The chain has TRBV19 and TRBJ1-1; D unresolved. Germline V lookup: CDR1 LNHDA, CDR2 SQIVND (reference sequence). Trimming stripped 6 bases from V and 5 bases from J, with 13 bases between. CDR3 size: 13 residues.